Listed here are 6 T cell receptor beta chains from one sample, sequenced in a study of shared clonotypes between healthy human individuals. TCRdb's copy holds only in-frame clones and misses some; the assay was immunoSEQ multiplex PCR. This table holds more than 900,000 clones, 70% to 80% found once. Sequences were obtained from memory CD4+ T cells from PBMCs. Subset indicated: CD45RA-negative fraction. Every receptor here comes from a man aged 18 to 29 in good health. Some clones in this sample may be carry-over from other donors' samples.

In nucleotides, the CDR3 is TGCAGCGTTTTGGGGGCCCAGGACCAGCCCCAGCATTTT. This gives the protein CSVLGAQDQPQHF. This chain connects TRBV29-1 to TRBJ1-5; maybe TRBD1 (6 bases). CDR1 SQVTM and CDR2 ANQGSEA come from the germline V gene. This CDR3 comprises 13 residues. V lost 5 bases and J lost 7, with 15 bases in between. Supplemented by reference TRBV29-1 and TRBJ1-5, the full variable domain reads SAVISQKPSRDICQRGTSLTIQCQVDSQVTMMFWYRQQPGQSLTLIATANQGSEATYESGFVIDKFPISRPNLTFSTLTVSNMSPEDSSIYLCSVLGAQDQPQHFGDGTRLSIL.

This clone has only a few counts. The V and J genes are TRBV11-2 and TRBJ2-1; possibly TRBD2 for D (6 bases). V lost 2 bases to trimming and J lost 4 bases, with 15 bases between them. This CDR3 has 16 residues. Germline lookup yields CDR1 SGHAT and CDR2 FQNNGV. The CDR3 is CASSLMGSGLYNEQFF. CDR3 coding DNA: TGTGCCAGCAGCTTAATGGGCAGCGGGCTTTACAATGAGCAGTTCTTC. The full variable domain, completed using reference TRBV11-2 and TRBJ2-1, is EAGVAQSPRYKIIEKRQSVAFWCNPISGHATLYWYQQILGQGPKLLIQFQNNGVVDDSQLPKDRFSAERLKGVDSTLKIQPAKLEDSAVYLCASSLMGSGLYNEQFFGPGTRLTVL.

The rearrangement uses TRBV6-1 and TRBJ1-2; no firm D call. Looked up from germline, CDR1 is MNHNS and CDR2 is SASEGT. CDR3 length: 13 residues. The V end was cut by 10 bases, the J end by 0 bases, with 12 bases between. CDR3 protein: CATLRGANYGYTF. For the CDR3, the DNA is TGTGCCACCCTACGGGGAGCTAACTATGGCTACACCTTC.

The rearrangement joins TRBV18 to TRBJ1-5; 9 bases fit TRBD1. The V gene's germline CDR1 is KGHSH and CDR2 LQKENI. The CDR3 is 16 residues long. The V segment lost 3 bases and the J segment 1 base; nucleotides outside the gene matches: 4. This chain's CDR3 is CASSPSGQGSNQPQHF. The CDR3 DNA sequence: TGTGCCAGCTCACCCAGTGGACAGGGGAGCAATCAGCCCCAGCATTTT.

The chain combines TRBV7-2 with TRBJ2-5, with 11 bases lining up with TRBD2. The V segment lost 3 bases and the J segment 5 bases; nucleotides outside the gene matches: 5. CDR3 size: 15 residues. From germline, CDR1 is SGHTA and CDR2 FQGNSA. This chain's CDR3 is CASSFVAGGQETQYF. Written as DNA, the CDR3 is TGTGCCAGCAGCTTCGTAGCGGGAGGGCAGGAGACCCAGTACTTC.

This chain links TRBV28 with TRBJ1-1; D is perhaps TRBD1 (6 bases). The CDR3 spans 12 residues. V gave up 10 bases and J gave up 10 bases, with 19 bases separating them. In germline, CDR1 is MDHEN, CDR2 SYDVKM. DNA of the CDR3: TGTGCCACCCAGACAACCCCGACAGGAGCTTTCTTT. It specifies CATQTTPTGAFF.